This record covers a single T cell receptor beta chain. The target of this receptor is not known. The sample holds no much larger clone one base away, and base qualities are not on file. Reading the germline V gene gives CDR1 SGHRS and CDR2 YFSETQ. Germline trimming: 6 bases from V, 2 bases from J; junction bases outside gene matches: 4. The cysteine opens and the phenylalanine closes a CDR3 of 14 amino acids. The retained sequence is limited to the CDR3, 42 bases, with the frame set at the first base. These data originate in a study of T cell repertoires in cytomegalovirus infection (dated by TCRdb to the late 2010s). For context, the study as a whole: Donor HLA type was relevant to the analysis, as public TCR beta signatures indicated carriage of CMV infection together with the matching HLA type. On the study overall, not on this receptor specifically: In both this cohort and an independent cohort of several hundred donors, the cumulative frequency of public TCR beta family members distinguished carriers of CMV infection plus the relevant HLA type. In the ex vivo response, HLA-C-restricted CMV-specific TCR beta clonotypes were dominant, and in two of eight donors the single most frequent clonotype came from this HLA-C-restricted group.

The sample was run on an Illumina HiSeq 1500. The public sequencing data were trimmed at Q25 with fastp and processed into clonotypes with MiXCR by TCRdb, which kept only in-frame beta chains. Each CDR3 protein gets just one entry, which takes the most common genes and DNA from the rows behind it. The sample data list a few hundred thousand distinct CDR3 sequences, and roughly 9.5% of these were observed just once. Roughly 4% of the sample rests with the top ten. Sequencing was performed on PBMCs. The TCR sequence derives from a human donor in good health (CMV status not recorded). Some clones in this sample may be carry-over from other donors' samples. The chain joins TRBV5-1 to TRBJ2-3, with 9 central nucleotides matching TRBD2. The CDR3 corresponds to CASMTSGYTDTQYF. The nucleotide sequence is TGCGCCAGCATGACTAGCGGTTACACAGATACGCAGTATTTT.